The 12 T cell receptor beta chains below come from one sample, sequenced in a study of response to subunit inactivated influenza vaccine. TCRdb processed the RT-PCR reads anew with MiXCR; each CDR3 protein has one entry. The sample records hundreds of thousands of distinct CDR3 sequences, approximately 17% being singletons. Sequenced here: PBMCs from blood, sampled around 5 days after vaccination. These receptors were obtained from a man aged 50 or older who received an inactivated influenza vaccine.

The chain links TRBV15 to TRBJ1-1; D unresolved. Trimming removed 0 bases from V and 6 bases from J, with 8 bases in between. The germline CDR1 and CDR2 sequences are LNHNV and YYDKDF (reference sequence). The CDR3 runs to 13 residues. The CDR3 DNA follows: TGTGCCACCAGCAGAGACCTGGCATCTGAAGCTTTCTTT. Amino acid sequence: CATSRDLASEAFF. Using reference TRBV15 and TRBJ1-1 for the parts outside the CDR3, the full variable domain is DAMVIQNPRYQVTQFGKPVTLSCSQTLNHNVMYWYQQKSSQAPKLLFHYYDKDFNNEADTPDNFQSRRPNTSFCFLDIRSPGLGDTAMYLCATSRDLASEAFFGQGTRLTVV.

In its sample, this clonotype was seen a few times. The CDR3 sequence is CASSLGGQSGNTIYF. The CDR3 DNA reads TGTGCCAGCAGCTTAGGTGGACAAAGTGGAAACACCATATATTTT. The chain employs TRBV11-2 and TRBJ1-3; tentative D call: TRBD1 (5 bases). The CDR3 totals 15 residues. V was shortened by 1 base and J by 3 bases, with 10 bases between the two germline ends. The V gene's germline CDR1 is SGHAT and CDR2 FQNNGV.

The chain combines TRBV18 with TRBJ2-3, with D perhaps TRBD2 (5 bases). Germline CDR1 and CDR2: KGHSH and LQKENI. There are 16 residues in the CDR3. Trimming removed 1 base from V and 2 bases from J, with 13 bases in between. The CDR3 DNA sequence: TGTGCCAGCTCACCACGGTCTCCGGGGAACACAGATACGCAGTATTTT. Residues: CASSPRSPGNTDTQYF.

V usage is TRBV7-9 and J usage is TRBJ1-1, with 10 positions matching TRBD1. The CDR3 totals 16 residues. The V and J ends lost 5 bases and 1 base, in that order; junction bases with no gene match: 7. CDR1 is SEHNR and CDR2 is FQNEAQ in the germline V gene (reference sequence). The CDR3 DNA reads as TGTGCCAGCAGCCCGACAGGGGGCGTAGGGAACACTGAAGCTTTCTTT. Translated, it gives CASSPTGGVGNTEAFF.

There are a few counts of this clonotype. V is TRBV28 and J is TRBJ1-1; no definite D call. CDR1 is MDHEN and CDR2 is SYDVKM in the germline V gene. The CDR3 runs 12 residues. V dropped 10 bases and J dropped 8 bases, with 17 bases sitting between them. CDR3 bases: TGTGCCACCAATATCGGAGGCCGAGAAGCTTTCTTT. Protein sequence: CATNIGGREAFF. Using reference TRBV28 and TRBJ1-1 for the parts outside the CDR3, the full variable domain is DVKVTQSSRYLVKRTGEKVFLECVQDMDHENMFWYRQDPGLGLRLIYFSYDVKMKEKGDIPEGYSVSREKKERFSLILESASTNQTSMYLCATNIGGREAFFGQGTRLTVV.

The table lists this clonotype with a few counts. The V gene is TRBV11-1, the J gene TRBJ2-3; no clear D gene. Germline CDR1 and CDR2: SGHAT and FQDESV (reference sequence). V was trimmed by 1 base and J by 6 bases, leaving 14 bases between them. CDR3 size: 15 residues. The CDR3 loop reads CASSLGLLRVDTQYF. The CDR3 DNA sequence: TGTGCCAGCAGCTTAGGACTGCTCCGGGTGGATACGCAGTATTTT.

The chain couples TRBV28 to TRBJ2-1, with 9 bases that match TRBD1. Germline V gene data show CDR1 as MDHEN and CDR2 as SYDVKM. The CDR3 length is 16 residues. The trim removed 5 bases at V and 15 bases at J, leaving 20 bases unmatched. The CDR3 loop reads CASSPNWGQGELDGFF. In nucleotides, the CDR3 is TGTGCCAGCAGTCCGAACTGGGGACAGGGAGAGCTGGATGGGTTCTTC.

The rearrangement uses TRBV5-6 and TRBJ2-1; D uncertain. CDR1 is SGHDT, CDR2 YYEEEE, per germline. The CDR3 extends over 15 amino acids. Trimming removed 2 bases from V and 6 bases from J, with 15 bases in between. CDR3 protein: CASSLSPLSRNEQFF. The CDR3 DNA is TGTGCCAGCAGCTTAAGTCCTTTAAGCCGCAATGAGCAGTTCTTC.

This clonotype was observed a handful of times. The rearrangement joins TRBV4-3 to TRBJ2-5; 8 bases match TRBD2. The CDR3 has 14 amino acids. The junction had 4 bases not matched to a gene; V was cut back by 1 base and J by 6 bases. The germline V gene encodes CDR1 LGHNA and CDR2 YSLEER. The CDR3 reads CASSQAGLEKTQYF. CDR3 DNA sequence: TGCGCCAGCAGCCAAGCGGGACTAGAGAAGACCCAGTACTTC.

The J gene is TRBJ2-1, the V gene TRBV12-3 or TRBV12-4, with D unclear. This CDR3 contains 16 residues. V lost 2 bases and J lost 0, with 11 bases in between. CDR3 residues: CASSLTQKSSYNEQFF. In DNA form, the CDR3 reads TGTGCCAGCAGTTTAACACAGAAGAGCTCCTACAATGAGCAGTTCTTC.

The rearrangement links TRBV24-1 to TRBJ2-1, with a weak D call TRBD1 (6 bases). The CDR3 is 16 residues long. Germline V lookup: CDR1 KGHDR, CDR2 SFDVKD. V gave up 5 bases and J gave up 4 bases, with 17 bases separating them. The DNA for the CDR3 is TGTGCCACCAGTGGGGTACAGGGTAGGGCATACAATGAGCAGTTCTTC. Translated: CATSGVQGRAYNEQFF.

CDR3 residues: CSVVMVSNEQFF. The CDR3 region has the DNA TGCAGCGTTGTTATGGTTTCCAATGAGCAGTTCTTC. The chain joins TRBV29-1 to TRBJ2-1; D remains ambiguous. Germline lookup yields CDR1 SQVTM and CDR2 ANQGSEA. This CDR3 is 12 amino acids long. V shed 4 bases and J shed 6 bases, with 10 bases lying between them.